The 6 T cell receptor beta chains below all came from one sample that was sequenced in a study of T-cell memory formation after mild COVID-19. MiXCR, applied by TCRdb to the 5' RACE reads, yields one record per CDR3 protein. Of under 300,000 distinct CDR3 sequences in the sample, 8% to 9.5% were seen once. The sequencing sample was made of PBMCs or a T cell subset sorted from them (not recorded which). The receptors derive from a man between 18 and 29 years old who had mild COVID-19 (a few samples of this study predate the infection). Cell type and time point are not known.

This clonotype has ten or more counts. The gene calls are TRBV5-1 and TRBJ2-3; a weak D match, TRBD2 (6 bases). The CDR3 runs to 13 residues. In germline, CDR1 is SGHRS, CDR2 YFSETQ. V shed 7 bases and J shed 2 bases, with 11 bases lying between them. CDR3 sequence reads: CASGGEATDTQYF. Written as DNA, the CDR3 is TGCGCCAGCGGCGGGGAGGCCACAGATACGCAGTATTTT.

This clonotype was counted a few times. The chain is built from TRBV18 and TRBJ1-4, with D uncertain. Germline V gene sequence: CDR1 KGHSH, CDR2 LQKENI. Trimming shortened V by 2 bases and J by 0 bases, and 7 bases separated the two germline ends. The CDR3 is made up of 15 amino acids. The CDR3 reads CASSPIGATNEKLFF. CDR3 bases: TGTGCCAGCTCACCAATCGGAGCAACTAATGAAAAACTGTTTTTT.

This clonotype turned up a few times. The J gene is TRBJ2-1, the V gene TRBV10-2, with 16 bases aligning to TRBD2. After removal of 6 bases from V and 8 bases from J, the junction contained 4 bases not matched to a gene. The CDR3 runs to 15 residues. Germline V lookup: CDR1 WSHSY, CDR2 SAAADI. CDR3 loop: CASRRGTSGGDEQFF. The DNA of the CDR3 is TGCGCCAGCAGACGAGGGACTAGCGGGGGGGATGAGCAGTTCTTC.

The table lists this clonotype with a few counts. V usage is TRBV29-1 and J usage is TRBJ2-3; TRBD2 aligns across 9 bases. Germline CDR1 is SQVTM and CDR2 is ANQGSEA. The trim removed 1 base at V and 2 bases at J, leaving 7 bases unmatched. CDR3 size: 16 residues. In nucleotides, the CDR3 is TGCAGCGTTGAAGCCTTTAGCGGGGGTTACACAGATACGCAGTATTTT. It encodes CSVEAFSGGYTDTQYF.

This clonotype was recorded a few times. V is TRBV29-1 and J is TRBJ2-7; D gene ambiguous. The CDR3 consists of 11 residues. Germline CDR1 SQVTM, CDR2 ANQGSEA. Trimming removed 8 bases at V and 7 bases at J, with 15 bases between. Here the CDR3 DNA reads TGCAGCTTTTTGAGCCGTGGGGAGCAGTACTTC. Translating gives CSFLSRGEQYF.

The V gene is TRBV12-3 or TRBV12-4, the J gene TRBJ1-2; TRBD1 is a possible D gene (5 bases). The CDR3 length is 10 residues. V was clipped by 8 bases and J by 7 bases, with 8 bases between them. This CDR3 reads CASQGPGYTF. CDR3 DNA sequence: TGTGCCAGCCAGGGTCCTGGCTACACCTTC.